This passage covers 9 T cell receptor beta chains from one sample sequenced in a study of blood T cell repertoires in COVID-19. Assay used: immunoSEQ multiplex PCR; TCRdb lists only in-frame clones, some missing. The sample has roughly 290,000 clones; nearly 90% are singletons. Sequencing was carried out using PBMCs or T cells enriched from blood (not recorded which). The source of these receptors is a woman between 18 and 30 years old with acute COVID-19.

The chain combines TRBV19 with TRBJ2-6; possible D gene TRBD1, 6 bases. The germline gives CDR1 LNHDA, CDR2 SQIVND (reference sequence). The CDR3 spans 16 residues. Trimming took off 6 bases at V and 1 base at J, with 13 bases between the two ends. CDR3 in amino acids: CASSPWTASGANVLTF. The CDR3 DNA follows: TGTGCCAGTAGCCCCTGGACAGCTTCTGGGGCCAACGTCCTGACTTTC.

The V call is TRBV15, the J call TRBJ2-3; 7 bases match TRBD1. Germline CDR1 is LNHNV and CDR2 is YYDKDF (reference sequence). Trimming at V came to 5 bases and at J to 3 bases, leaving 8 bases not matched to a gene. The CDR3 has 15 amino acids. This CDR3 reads CATSGRGPRTDTQYF. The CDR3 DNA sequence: TGTGCCACCAGCGGAAGGGGGCCGAGGACAGATACGCAGTATTTT.

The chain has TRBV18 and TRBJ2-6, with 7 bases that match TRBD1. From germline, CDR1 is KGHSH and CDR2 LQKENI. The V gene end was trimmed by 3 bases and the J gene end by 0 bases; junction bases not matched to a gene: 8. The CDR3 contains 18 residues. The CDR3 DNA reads TGTGCCAGCTCACCCGGGACAGTTTCCTTCTCTGGGGCCAACGTCCTGACTTTC. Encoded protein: CASSPGTVSFSGANVLTF.

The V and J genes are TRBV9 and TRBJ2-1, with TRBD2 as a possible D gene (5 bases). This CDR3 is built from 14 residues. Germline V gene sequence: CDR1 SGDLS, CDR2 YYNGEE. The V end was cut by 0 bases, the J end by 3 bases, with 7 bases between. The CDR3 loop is CASSVVGVYNEQFF. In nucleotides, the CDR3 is TGTGCCAGCAGCGTAGTGGGAGTCTACAATGAGCAGTTCTTC. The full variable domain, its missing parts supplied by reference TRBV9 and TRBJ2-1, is DSGVTQTPKHLITATGQRVTLRCSPRSGDLSVYWYQQSLDQGLQFLIQYYNGEERAKGNILERFSAQQFPDLHSELNLSSLELGDSALYFCASSVVGVYNEQFFGPGTRLTVL.

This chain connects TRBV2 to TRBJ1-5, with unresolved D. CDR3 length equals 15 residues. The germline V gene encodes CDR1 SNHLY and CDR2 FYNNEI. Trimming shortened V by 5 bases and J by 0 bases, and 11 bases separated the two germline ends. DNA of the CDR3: TGTGCCAGCAGTTCTTATCCGTATAGCAATCAGCCCCAGCATTTT. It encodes CASSSYPYSNQPQHF. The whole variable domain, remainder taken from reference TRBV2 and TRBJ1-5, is EPEVTQTPSHQVTQMGQEVILRCVPISNHLYFYWYRQILGQKVEFLVSFYNNEISEKSEIFDDQFSVERPDGSNFTLKIRSTKLEDSAMYFCASSSYPYSNQPQHFGDGTRLSIL.

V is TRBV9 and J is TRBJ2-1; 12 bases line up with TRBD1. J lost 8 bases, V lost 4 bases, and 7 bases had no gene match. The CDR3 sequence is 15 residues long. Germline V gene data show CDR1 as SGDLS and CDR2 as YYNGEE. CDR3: CASSPTGTGGYEQFF. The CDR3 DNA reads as TGTGCCAGCAGCCCAACTGGGACAGGGGGCTATGAGCAGTTCTTC.

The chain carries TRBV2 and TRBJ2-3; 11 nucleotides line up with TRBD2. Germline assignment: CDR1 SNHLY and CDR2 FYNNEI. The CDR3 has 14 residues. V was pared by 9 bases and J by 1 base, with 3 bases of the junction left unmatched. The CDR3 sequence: CASPGLAGTDTQYF. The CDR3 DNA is TGTGCCAGTCCGGGACTAGCGGGCACAGATACGCAGTATTTT.

The CDR3 loop is CASSSRASGRSWQFF. DNA for the CDR3: TGTGCCAGCAGTTCTCGGGCTAGCGGGAGAAGTTGGCAGTTCTTC. The V gene is TRBV28, the J gene TRBJ2-1, with 10 bases matching TRBD2. This CDR3 region has 15 residues. Germline assignment: CDR1 MDHEN and CDR2 SYDVKM. J lost 12 bases, V lost 4 bases, and 12 bases had no gene match. Supplemented by reference TRBV28 and TRBJ2-1, the full variable domain reads DVKVTQSSRYLVKRTGEKVFLECVQDMDHENMFWYRQDPGLGLRLIYFSYDVKMKEKGDIPEGYSVSREKKERFSLILESASTNQTSMYLCASSSRASGRSWQFFGPGTRLTVL.

The CDR3 nucleotides are TGCGCCAGCAGTGAGGGCCTAGCGGGTCCGCAAGAGACCCAGTACTTC. It specifies CASSEGLAGPQETQYF. The chain couples TRBV10-1 to TRBJ2-5; 8 bases line up with TRBD2. Germline trimming cut 2 bases from V and 2 bases from J; bases unmatched to any gene: 7. The CDR3 length is 16 residues. Germline CDR1 and CDR2: WNHNN and SYGVQD (reference sequence).